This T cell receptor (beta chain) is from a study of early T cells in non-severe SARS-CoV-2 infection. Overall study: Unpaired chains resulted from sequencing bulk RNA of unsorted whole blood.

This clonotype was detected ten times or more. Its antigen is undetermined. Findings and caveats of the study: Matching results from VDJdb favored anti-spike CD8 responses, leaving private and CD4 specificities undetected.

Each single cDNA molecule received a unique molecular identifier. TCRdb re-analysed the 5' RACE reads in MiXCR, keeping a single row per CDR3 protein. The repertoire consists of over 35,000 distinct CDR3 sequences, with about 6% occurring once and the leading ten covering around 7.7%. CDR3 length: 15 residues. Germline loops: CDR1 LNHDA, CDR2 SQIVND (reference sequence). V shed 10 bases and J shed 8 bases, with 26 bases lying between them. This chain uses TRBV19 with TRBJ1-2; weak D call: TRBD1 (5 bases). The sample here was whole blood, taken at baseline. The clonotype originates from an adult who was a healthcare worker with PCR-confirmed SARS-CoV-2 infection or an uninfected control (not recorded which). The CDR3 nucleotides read TGTGCCACCAATTCACGGGACGCCGCCGCGAGGGGCTACACCTTC. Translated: CATNSRDAAARGYTF.